This TCR beta chain is from a study of cytomegalovirus exposure and HLA in healthy donors. Study-wide background: Across around 400 genotyped donors, just over 80% landed in the Caucasian-associated ancestry cluster. The study's findings and limits: Available immune exposure information covered CMV serostatus only. It emerged from a later analysis that several of the most significant clusters appeared to be linked to common viral pathogens. In vitro confirmation showed three CMV-associated chains to be CMV antigen specific.

This PCR relied on a set of 60 Vbeta primers and 13 Jbeta primers. Only in-frame clones appear in the TCRdb table, and some are missing; sequencing was by immunoSEQ multiplex PCR. The sample lists some 110,000 clones; approximately 82% were seen once. With regard to this clone: Its antigen remains unknown.

This CDR3 contains 17 residues. The germline V gene encodes CDR1 MRHNA and CDR2 SNTAGT. V dropped 3 bases and J dropped 2; count of bases not matched to a gene: 8. The TCR was taken from a man aged 40-49 years in good health and CMV-seronegative. The sample comprised PBMCs. The gene calls are TRBV6-4 and TRBJ2-3; 10 positions agree with TRBD2. CDR3 in amino acids: CASSEEASGGSTDTQYF. The CDR3 DNA reads as TGTGCCAGCAGTGAGGAGGCTAGCGGGGGATCCACAGATACGCAGTATTTT.